These T cell receptor beta chains were read from a single sample in a study of patients and donors after allogeneic stem cell transplantation. Each CDR3 protein gets one entry after TCRdb re-called the RT-PCR reads with MiXCR. The table includes about a million distinct CDR3 sequences, roughly 18% detected once. The sequenced sample consisted of blood, either unsorted or a sorted T cell fraction (not recorded which). The receptors shown here come from a human donor who was either an allogeneic HSCT recipient or a stem cell or donor lymphocyte infusion donor (not recorded which). It is not recorded whose cells these are; they may come from a transplant donor. The CDR3 runs from the conserved cysteine through the conserved F or W. A D gene is named only where the DNA matches it firmly. A row's size may be missing; if present it is once, few, many or a size class.

TRBJ1-2	few	TRBD1	15	TRBV11-2	CASSLPSQGDYGYTF	TGTGCCAGCAGCTTACCGTCACAGGGGGACTATGGCTACACCTTC
TRBJ2-1	few	-	12	TRBV10-3	CAIRGGGNEQFF	TGTGCCATCAGGGGTGGAGGCAATGAGCAGTTCTTC
TRBJ2-7	-	TRBD2	15	TRBV12-3/TRBV12-4	CASSHPGLAGDEQYF	TGTGCCAGCAGTCATCCGGGACTAGCGGGAGACGAGCAGTACTTC
TRBJ2-1	few	TRBD1	16	TRBV12-3/TRBV12-4	CASSSSGQWSYNEQFF	TGTGCCAGCAGTTCCTCGGGACAGTGGTCCTACAATGAGCAGTTCTTC
TRBJ2-1	-	-	16	TRBV9	CASSAPSSASYNEQFF	TGTGCCAGCAGCGCCCCTTCCTCAGCGTCCTACAATGAGCAGTTCTTC
TRBJ2-7	many	-	13	TRBV12-3/TRBV12-4	CASSLDHSYEQYF	TGTGCCAGCAGTTTAGACCACTCCTACGAGCAGTACTTC
TRBJ2-1	-	TRBD2	17	TRBV12-3/TRBV12-4	CASSWPVTGGPYNEQFF	TGTGCCAGCAGCTGGCCCGTAACGGGAGGCCCATACAATGAGCAGTTCTTC
TRBJ1-2	-	-	14	TRBV20-1	CSARVAGTNYGYTF	TGCAGTGCTAGAGTGGCAGGGACTAACTATGGCTACACCTTC
TRBJ2-3	few	-	18	TRBV20-1	CSASSPGRGGSTTDTQYF	TGCAGTGCTAGCTCCCCTGGCCGTGGAGGCTCCACCACAGATACGCAGTATTTT
TRBJ1-2	-	-	17	TRBV4-1	CASSQEWGRAGARGYTF	TGCGCCAGCAGCCAAGAGTGGGGTCGGGCAGGGGCCAGAGGCTACACCTTC
TRBJ2-1	-	-	15	TRBV5-1	CASSLSRTTYNEQFF	TGCGCCAGCAGCTTGTCTAGGACCACCTACAATGAGCAGTTCTTC
TRBJ2-1	many	TRBD1	13	TRBV5-6	CASSLGRRQGFIF	TGTGCCAGCAGCTTGGGCCGACGACAGGGATTTATTTTC
TRBJ1-3	-	-	16	TRBV2	CASSEAVSYSGNTIYF	TGTGCCAGCAGTGAAGCGGTCAGTTACTCTGGAAACACCATATATTTT
TRBJ1-6	few	TRBD1	17	TRBV4-3	CASSQDQTGSGNSPLHF	TGCGCCAGCAGCCAAGATCAGACAGGGTCGGGGAATTCACCCCTCCACTTT
TRBJ2-3	-	TRBD2	16	TRBV6-1	CASSALLAGDGDTQYF	TGTGCCAGCAGTGCCTTACTAGCGGGGGATGGAGATACGCAGTATTTT
TRBJ1-2	few	-	11	TRBV2	CASKLVHGYTF	TGTGCCAGCAAGTTGGTCCATGGCTACACCTTC
TRBJ2-1	-	TRBD1	16	TRBV6-5	CASSYSILTGANEQFF	TGTGCCAGCAGTTACTCCATTCTGACAGGGGCCAATGAGCAGTTCTTC
TRBJ1-1	few	-	15	TRBV7-2	CASSLGSNVNTEAFF	TGTGCCAGCAGCTTAGGTTCCAATGTGAACACTGAAGCTTTCTTT
TRBJ2-3	-	-	16	TRBV5-4	CASSLASRTRRGTQYF	TGTGCCAGCAGCTTGGCTTCGAGGACACGCCGCGGTACGCAGTATTTT
TRBJ1-1	-	-	13	TRBV27	CASRGSENTEAFF	TGTGCCAGCAGGGGGTCGGAGAACACTGAAGCTTTCTTT
TRBJ2-1	few	TRBD1	15	TRBV6-1	CASRAGQGFGNEQFF	TGTGCCAGCAGGGCGGGACAGGGTTTCGGCAATGAGCAGTTCTTC
TRBJ2-5	few	TRBD2	19	TRBV4-2	CASSQEGPSGGTYQETQYF	TGTGCCAGCAGCCAAGAGGGGCCTAGCGGGGGGACGTACCAAGAGACCCAGTACTTC
TRBJ2-6	-	-	17	TRBV5-1	CASSIGSGWTGANVLTF	TGCGCCAGCAGCATAGGTTCAGGGTGGACTGGGGCCAACGTCCTGACTTTC
TRBJ2-3	few	TRBD1	15	TRBV5-8	CASSSAGTGKDTQYF	TGTGCCAGCAGCTCTGCCGGGACAGGGAAGGATACGCAGTATTTT
TRBJ2-2	few	TRBD2	18	TRBV5-1	CASSLELAGGPETGELFF	TGCGCCAGCAGCTTGGAGCTAGCGGGAGGGCCAGAAACCGGGGAGCTGTTTTTT
TRBJ2-3	few	TRBD2	18	TRBV5-6	CASSLFPSGSASTDTQYF	TGTGCCAGCAGCTTGTTCCCTAGCGGAAGTGCTAGCACAGATACGCAGTATTTT
TRBJ2-3	-	TRBD1	16	TRBV4-1	CASSQDGDRVTDTQYF	TGCGCCAGCAGCCAAGATGGGGACAGGGTAACAGATACGCAGTATTTT
TRBJ1-4	-	TRBD1	15	TRBV4-1	CASSHRQGANEKLFF	TGCGCCAGCAGCCACCGACAGGGGGCTAATGAAAAACTGTTTTTT
TRBJ1-1	-	TRBD1	12	TRBV20-1	CSPNRGGLEAFF	TGCAGTCCTAACAGGGGGGGTCTTGAAGCTTTCTTT
TRBJ2-7	many	-	12	TRBV24-1	CATSDGSYEQYF	TGTGCCACCAGTGACGGCAGCTACGAGCAGTACTTC
TRBJ1-1	many	-	16	TRBV12-3/TRBV12-4	CASSLHPPNGGTEAFF	TGTGCCAGCAGTTTACACCCTCCCAATGGGGGCACTGAAGCTTTCTTT
TRBJ1-2	-	TRBD1	11	TRBV12-3/TRBV12-4	CASRRQGSYTF	TGTGCCAGCAGACGACAGGGTAGCTACACCTTC
TRBJ2-7	many	-	11	TRBV29-1	CSVDTSNEQYF	TGCAGCGTTGATACTTCCAACGAGCAGTACTTC
TRBJ2-2	few	TRBD1	18	TRBV7-3	CASSLRGQGASNTGELFF	TGTGCCAGCAGCTTAAGAGGACAGGGGGCGTCTAACACCGGGGAGCTGTTTTTT
TRBJ1-5	few	TRBD1	16	TRBV7-2	CASSFATGQGRQPQHF	TGTGCCAGCAGCTTTGCTACGGGACAGGGTCGACAGCCCCAGCATTTT
TRBJ1-4	-	-	12	TRBV6-5	CASFDGGQRMFF	TGTGCCAGCTTTGATGGGGGTCAGCGTATGTTTTTT
TRBJ2-7	few	TRBD2	12	TRBV5-1	CASSTGTNEQYF	TGCGCCAGCAGCACTGGGACTAACGAGCAGTACTTC
TRBJ2-3	-	TRBD2	16	TRBV2	CASSVRAGLRTDTQYF	TGTGCCAGCAGTGTCCGAGCGGGACTACGCACAGATACGCAGTATTTT
TRBJ2-3	-	-	16	TRBV9	CASSVGTVPSTDTQYF	TGTGCCAGCAGCGTAGGCACCGTGCCGTCCACAGATACGCAGTATTTT
TRBJ2-7	few	TRBD2	15	TRBV4-1	CASSQEELAGGEQYF	TGCGCCAGCAGCCAAGAGGAACTAGCGGGGGGTGAGCAGTACTTC
TRBJ2-3	-	TRBD2	16	TRBV12-3/TRBV12-4	CASSLGWGGGTDTQYF	TGTGCCAGCAGTTTAGGTTGGGGGGGGGGCACAGATACGCAGTATTTT
TRBJ1-1	many	-	10	TRBV29-1	CSVEENRAFF	TGCAGCGTTGAAGAAAACAGGGCTTTCTTT
TRBJ2-1	-	-	16	TRBV9	CASSARRGRGAGEQFF	TGTGCCAGCAGCGCGAGGAGGGGAAGGGGGGCCGGTGAGCAGTTCTTC
TRBJ1-1	many	TRBD1	15	TRBV4-1	CASSQLSGGGTEAFF	TGCGCCAGCAGCCAACTGTCAGGGGGCGGCACTGAAGCTTTCTTT
TRBJ2-7	few	-	14	TRBV3-1	CASSQVAVPYEQYF	TGTGCCAGCAGCCAAGTGGCAGTTCCCTACGAGCAGTACTTC
TRBJ2-1	few	TRBD2	14	TRBV6-1	CASSRASGSNEQFF	TGTGCCAGCAGTAGGGCTAGCGGGAGCAATGAGCAGTTCTTC